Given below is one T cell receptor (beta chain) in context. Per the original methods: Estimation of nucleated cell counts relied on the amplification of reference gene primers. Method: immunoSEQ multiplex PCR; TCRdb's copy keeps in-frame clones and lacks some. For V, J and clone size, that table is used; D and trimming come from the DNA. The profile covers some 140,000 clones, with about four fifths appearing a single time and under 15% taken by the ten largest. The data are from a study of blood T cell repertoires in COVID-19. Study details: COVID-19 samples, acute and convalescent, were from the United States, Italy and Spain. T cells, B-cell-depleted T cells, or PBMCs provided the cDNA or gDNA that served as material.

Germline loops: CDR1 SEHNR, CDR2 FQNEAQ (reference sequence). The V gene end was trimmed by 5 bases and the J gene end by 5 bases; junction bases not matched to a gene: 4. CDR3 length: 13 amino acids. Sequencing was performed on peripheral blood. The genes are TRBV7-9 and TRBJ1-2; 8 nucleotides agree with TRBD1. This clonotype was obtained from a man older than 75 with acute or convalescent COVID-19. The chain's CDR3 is CASSRGDRYGYTF. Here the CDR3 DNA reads TGTGCCAGCAGCCGCGGGGACAGGTATGGCTACACCTTC.